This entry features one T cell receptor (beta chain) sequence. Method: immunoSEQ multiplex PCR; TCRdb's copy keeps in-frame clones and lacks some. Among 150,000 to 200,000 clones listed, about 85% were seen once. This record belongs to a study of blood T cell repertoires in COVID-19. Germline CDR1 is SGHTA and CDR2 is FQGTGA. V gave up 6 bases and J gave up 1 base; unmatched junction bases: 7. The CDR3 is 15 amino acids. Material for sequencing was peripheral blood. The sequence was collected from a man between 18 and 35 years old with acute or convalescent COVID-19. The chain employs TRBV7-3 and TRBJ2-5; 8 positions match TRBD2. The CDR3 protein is CASSHSGEPQETQYF. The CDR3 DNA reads TGTGCCAGCAGTCATAGCGGGGAGCCCCAAGAGACCCAGTACTTC.